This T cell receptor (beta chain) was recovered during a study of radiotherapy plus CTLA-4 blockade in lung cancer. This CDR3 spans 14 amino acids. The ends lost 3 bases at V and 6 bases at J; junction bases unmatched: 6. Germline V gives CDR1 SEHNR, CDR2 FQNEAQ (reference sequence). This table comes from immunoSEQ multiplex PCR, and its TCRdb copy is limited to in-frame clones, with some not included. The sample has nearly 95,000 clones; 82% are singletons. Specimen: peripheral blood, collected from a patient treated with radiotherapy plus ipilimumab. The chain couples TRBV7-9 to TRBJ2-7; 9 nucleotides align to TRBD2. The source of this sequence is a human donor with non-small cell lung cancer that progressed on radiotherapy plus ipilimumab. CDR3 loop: CASSFGGRAGEQYF. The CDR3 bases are TGTGCCAGCAGCTTTGGCGGGAGGGCCGGCGAGCAGTACTTC.